Each of the 7 T cell receptor beta chains below was sequenced from the same sample in a study of T-cell reconstitution after alpha-beta-depleted transplantation in children. This sample's TCRbeta library carried unique molecular identifier barcodes. TCRdb ran MiXCR on the PCR reads and lists one entry per CDR3 protein. The repertoire has around 580,000 distinct CDR3 sequences, roughly a quarter of them found once; the top ten carry 30% to 40%. This specimen was PBMCs, taken before TCRalphabeta/CD19-depleted stem cell transplant. The receptors stem from a boy younger than two with Wiskott-Aldrich syndrome, due to receive a stem cell transplant.

The J gene is TRBJ2-1, the V gene TRBV6-5, with unresolved D. Trimming removed 0 bases from V and 0 bases from J, with 6 bases in between. CDR3 length: 15 residues. Germline CDR1 and CDR2: MNHEY and SVGAGI. The CDR3 sequence is CASSYSVGSYNEQFF. CDR3 nucleotides: TGTGCCAGCAGTTACTCGGTAGGCTCCTACAATGAGCAGTTCTTC.

This clonotype was seen a handful of times. The V and J genes are TRBV5-1 and TRBJ2-1; 7 nucleotides match TRBD1. Germline assignment: CDR1 SGHRS and CDR2 YFSETQ. There are 15 residues in the CDR3. Losses at the gene ends were 0 bases for V and 5 bases for J; bases not matched to a gene: 5. Here the CDR3 DNA reads TGCGCCAGCAGCTTGGCCGGGACAGTTCACAATGAGCAGTTCTTC. Its translation is CASSLAGTVHNEQFF.

This clonotype was picked up one time. V and J are TRBV11-2 and TRBJ1-2; TRBD1 matches 9 bases. The CDR3 runs 15 residues. The germline V gene encodes CDR1 SGHAT and CDR2 FQNNGV. The trim removed 5 bases at V and 4 bases at J, leaving 8 bases unmatched. CDR3 residues: CASSQSRDRAYGYTF. CDR3 DNA: TGTGCCAGCAGCCAAAGCAGGGACAGGGCCTATGGCTACACCTTC.

The sample holds a few counts of this clonotype. The chain employs TRBV7-2 and TRBJ1-5, with a tentative D call TRBD1 (5 bases). The V gene lost 1 base and the J gene lost 5 bases, with 9 bases spanning the gap. This CDR3 is 14 amino acids long. Germline CDR1 and CDR2: SGHTA and FQGNSA. The CDR3 DNA reads as TGTGCCAGCAGCTTAGTCGGGGCCGATCAGCCCCAGCATTTT. This sequence encodes CASSLVGADQPQHF. Supplemented by reference TRBV7-2 and TRBJ1-5, the full variable domain reads GAGVSQSPSNKVTEKGKDVELRCDPISGHTALYWYRQSLGQGLEFLIYFQGNSAPDKSGLPSDRFSAERTGGSVSTLTIQRTQQEDSAVYLCASSLVGADQPQHFGDGTRLSIL.

V usage is TRBV12-3 or TRBV12-4 and J usage is TRBJ2-5; D remains ambiguous. The CDR3 is made up of 15 amino acids. Trimming removed 3 bases from V and 0 bases from J, with 11 bases in between. CDR3 protein: CASSLTRPHQETQYF. The CDR3 bases are TGTGCCAGCAGTTTGACAAGGCCCCACCAAGAGACCCAGTACTTC.

V usage is TRBV20-1 and J usage is TRBJ2-7; D perhaps matches TRBD2 (6 bases). CDR3 length: 17 residues. The V end was cut by 0 bases, the J end by 4 bases, with 22 bases between. CDR1 and CDR2 (germline): DFQATT, SNEGSKA (reference sequence). The CDR3 nucleotides are TGCAGTGCTAGAGATCGGGGGAAAAGACTAAGAAGTTACGAGCAGTACTTC. Protein: CSARDRGKRLRSYEQYF.

There are a few counts of this clonotype. The V call is TRBV29-1, the J call TRBJ1-1; perhaps TRBD1 as D (5 bases). This CDR3 is 12 amino acids long. Trimming took off 3 bases at V and 4 bases at J, with 9 bases between the two ends. Germline V gives CDR1 SQVTM, CDR2 ANQGSEA. The CDR3 reads CSVEVRVTEAFF. The CDR3 DNA reads TGCAGCGTTGAGGTCAGGGTCACTGAAGCTTTCTTT.